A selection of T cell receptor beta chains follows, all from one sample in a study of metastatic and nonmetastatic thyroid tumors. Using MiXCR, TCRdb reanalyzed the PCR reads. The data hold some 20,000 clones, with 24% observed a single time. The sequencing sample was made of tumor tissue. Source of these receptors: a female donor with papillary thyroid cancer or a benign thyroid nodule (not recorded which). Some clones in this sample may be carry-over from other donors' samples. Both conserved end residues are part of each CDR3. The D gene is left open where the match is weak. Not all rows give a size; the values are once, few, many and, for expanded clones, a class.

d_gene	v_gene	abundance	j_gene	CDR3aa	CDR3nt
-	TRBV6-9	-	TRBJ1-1	CASSYRSTEAFF	TGTGCCAGCAGTTATCGTAGCACTGAAGCTTTCTTT
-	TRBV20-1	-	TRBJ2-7	CSPQGGEQYF	TGCAGCCCCCAGGGGGGGGAGCAGTACTTC
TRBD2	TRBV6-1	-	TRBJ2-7	CASRRIPYWGGSSSEPNEQYF	TGTGCCAGCAGGCGAATCCCTTACTGGGGCGGGAGTAGTAGTGAACCTAACGAGCAGTACTTC
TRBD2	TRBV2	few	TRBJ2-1	CASSGASGGLAEQFF	TGTGCCAGCAGTGGGGCATCGGGAGGACTAGCTGAGCAGTTCTTC
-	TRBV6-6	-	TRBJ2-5	CASSYSEVEGGRQETQYF	TGTGCCAGCAGTTACTCGGAGGTAGAGGGAGGCCGCCAAGAGACTCAGTACTTC
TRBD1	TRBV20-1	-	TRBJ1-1	CSATLGGWNEAFF	TGCAGTGCAACATTAGGGGGCTGGAATGAAGCTTTCTTT
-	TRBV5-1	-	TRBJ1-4	CASSFRGPNEKLFF	TGCGCCAGCAGCTTTCGAGGGCCTAATGAAAAACTGTTTTTT
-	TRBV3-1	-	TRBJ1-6	CASRPNYNSPLHF	TGTGCCAGCAGGCCAAACTATAATTCACCCCTCCACTTT
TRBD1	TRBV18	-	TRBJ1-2	CASSPDREDGYTF	TGTGCCAGCTCACCAGACAGGGAGGATGGCTACACCTTC
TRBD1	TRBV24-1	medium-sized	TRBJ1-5	CATSDLGGQPQHF	TGTGCCACCAGTGATTTAGGGGGCCAGCCCCAGCATTTT
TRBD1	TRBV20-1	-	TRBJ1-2	CSASPGQGWNGYTF	TGCAGTGCTAGTCCCGGACAGGGGTGGAATGGCTACACCTTC
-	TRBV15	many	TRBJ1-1	CATSREKGTNTEAFF	TGTGCCACCAGCAGAGAAAAAGGAACGAACACTGAAGCTTTCTTT
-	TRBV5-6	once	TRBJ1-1	CASSFGMNTEAFF	TGTGCCAGCAGCTTCGGGATGAACACTGAAGCTTTCTTT
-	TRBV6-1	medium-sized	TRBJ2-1	CASREGGISSYNEQFF	TGTGCCAGCAGAGAAGGGGGTATTAGCTCCTACAATGAGCAGTTCTTC
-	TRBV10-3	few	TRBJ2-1	CATENGWWGGYEQFF	TGTGCCACCGAGAATGGGTGGTGGGGCGGGTATGAGCAGTTCTTC
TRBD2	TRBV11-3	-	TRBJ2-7	CASSLGTHSGSLEQYF	TGTGCCAGCAGCTTAGGAACCCATAGCGGGTCATTGGAGCAGTACTTC
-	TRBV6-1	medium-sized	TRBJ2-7	CASSRDFSREQYF	TGTGCCAGCAGCAGGGACTTCTCGAGGGAGCAGTACTTC
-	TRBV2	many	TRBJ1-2	CASGTNGYTF	TGTGCCAGCGGCACCAACGGCTACACCTTC
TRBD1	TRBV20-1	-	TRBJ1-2	CSALPGQGDGYTF	TGCAGTGCGTTACCGGGACAGGGGGACGGCTACACCTTC
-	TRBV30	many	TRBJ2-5	CAWSVLDRLQETQYF	TGTGCCTGGAGTGTTTTGGACAGACTCCAAGAGACCCAGTACTTC
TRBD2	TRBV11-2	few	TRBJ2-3	CASSLVRASGASTDTQYF	TGTGCCAGCAGCTTAGTCCGGGCTAGCGGGGCAAGCACAGATACGCAGTATTTT
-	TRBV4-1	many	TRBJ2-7	CASSRDLTSSRYEQYF	TGCGCCAGCAGCCGCGACCTTACATCGTCAAGGTACGAGCAGTACTTC
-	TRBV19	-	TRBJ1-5	CASSITPYQPQHF	TGTGCCAGTAGTATTACCCCTTATCAGCCCCAGCATTTT
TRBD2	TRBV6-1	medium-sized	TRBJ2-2	CASSPLAGGPGELFF	TGTGCCAGCAGTCCTCTAGCGGGAGGGCCCGGGGAGCTGTTTTTT
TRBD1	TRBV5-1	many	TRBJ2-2	CASSPGQGSNTGELFF	TGCGCCAGCAGCCCGGGACAGGGTTCGAACACCGGGGAGCTGTTTTTT
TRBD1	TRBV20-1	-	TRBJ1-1	CSAWTGQFPEAFF	TGCAGTGCTTGGACAGGGCAGTTCCCTGAAGCTTTCTTT
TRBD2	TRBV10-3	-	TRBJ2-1	CAISSRWTSVNNEQFF	TGTGCCATCAGCTCCCGGTGGACTAGCGTGAACAATGAGCAGTTCTTC
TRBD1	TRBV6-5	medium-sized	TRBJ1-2	CASSYSGRQGGHGYTF	TGTGCCAGCAGTTACTCCGGGAGACAGGGGGGTCATGGCTACACCTTC
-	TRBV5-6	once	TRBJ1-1	CASRPSVGRYTEAFF	TGTGCCAGCAGACCATCGGTGGGGCGCTACACTGAAGCTTTCTTT
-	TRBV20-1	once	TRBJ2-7	CSARQDSYEQYF	TGCAGTGCGAGACAGGACTCCTACGAGCAGTACTTC
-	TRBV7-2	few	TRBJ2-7	CASTAGGGGSYEQYF	TGTGCCAGCACAGCTGGGGGGGGCGGGAGTTACGAGCAGTACTTC
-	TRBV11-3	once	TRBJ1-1	CASSQGQVGTEAFF	TGTGCCAGCAGCCAGGGGCAGGTCGGCACTGAAGCTTTCTTT
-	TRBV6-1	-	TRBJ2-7	CASLKWLPRDYEQYF	TGTGCCAGCCTTAAGTGGCTCCCCCGGGACTACGAGCAGTACTTC
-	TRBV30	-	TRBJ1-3	CAWSERMSSGNTIYF	TGTGCCTGGAGTGAGCGCATGAGCTCTGGAAACACCATATATTTT
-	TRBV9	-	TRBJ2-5	CASSSSRGKIQETQYF	TGTGCCAGCAGCTCATCCCGGGGAAAGATACAAGAGACCCAGTACTTC
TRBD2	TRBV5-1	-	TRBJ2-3	CASSSVTSANTDTQYF	TGCGCCAGCAGCTCAGTGACTAGCGCGAACACAGATACGCAGTATTTT
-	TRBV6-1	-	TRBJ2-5	CASRGETQYF	TGTGCCAGCAGAGGAGAGACCCAGTACTTC
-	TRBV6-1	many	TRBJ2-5	CASILSGVETQYF	TGTGCCAGCATTCTATCGGGTGTGGAGACCCAGTACTTC
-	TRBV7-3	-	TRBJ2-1	CASSLSWVGNNEQFF	TGTGCCAGCAGCTTAAGTTGGGTAGGTAACAATGAGCAGTTCTTC
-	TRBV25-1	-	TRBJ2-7	CASSEYASCEQYF	TGTGCCAGCAGTGAATATGCCAGCTGCGAGCAGTACTTC
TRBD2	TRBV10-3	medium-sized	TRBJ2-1	CAISEAQRGHNEQFF	TGTGCCATCAGCGAGGCCCAGCGGGGCCACAATGAGCAGTTCTTC
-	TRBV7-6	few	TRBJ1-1	CASSSVSTEAFF	TGTGCCAGCAGCTCAGTAAGTACTGAAGCTTTCTTT
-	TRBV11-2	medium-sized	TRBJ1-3	CASSQSGAGNTIYF	TGTGCCAGCAGCCAGTCGGGAGCTGGAAACACCATATATTTT
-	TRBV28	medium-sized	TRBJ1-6	CATRQVPNSPLHF	TGTGCCACTCGACAGGTCCCAAATTCACCCCTCCACTTT
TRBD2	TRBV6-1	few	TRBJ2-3	CASSVGLSGADTQYF	TGTGCCAGCAGCGTGGGACTATCGGGAGCAGATACGCAGTATTTT
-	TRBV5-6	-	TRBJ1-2	CASTTGGGGYGYTF	TGTGCCAGCACCACAGGTGGGGGTGGCTATGGCTACACCTTC
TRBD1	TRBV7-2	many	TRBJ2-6	CASSFRGGSSGANVLTF	TGTGCCAGCAGCTTTCGAGGGGGCAGCTCTGGGGCCAACGTCCTGACTTTC
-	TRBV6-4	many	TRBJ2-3	CASSAMGSDTQYF	TGTGCCAGCAGTGCCATGGGGTCAGATACGCAGTATTTT
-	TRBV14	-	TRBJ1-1	CASSQAGGDMNTEAFF	TGTGCCAGCAGCCAAGCCGGGGGTGATATGAACACTGAAGCTTTCTTT
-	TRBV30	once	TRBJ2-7	CAWSVLGLRDGEQYF	TGTGCCTGGAGTGTACTTGGGTTAAGGGATGGCGAGCAGTACTTC
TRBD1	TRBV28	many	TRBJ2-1	CASSRPDRANEQFF	TGTGCCAGCAGTCGACCGGACAGGGCCAATGAGCAGTTCTTC
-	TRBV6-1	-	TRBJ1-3	CASRRGTGNTIYF	TGTGCCAGCAGAAGGGGTACTGGAAACACCATATATTTT
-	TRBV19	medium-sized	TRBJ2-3	CASSQQLIPSTDTQYF	TGTGCCAGTAGCCAACAGCTAATTCCTAGCACAGATACGCAGTATTTT
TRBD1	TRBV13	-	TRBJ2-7	CASSPSRGPGGYEQYF	TGTGCCAGCAGCCCAAGCAGGGGGCCGGGCGGCTACGAGCAGTACTTC
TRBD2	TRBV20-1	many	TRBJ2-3	CSARRSLAGVGYF	TGCAGTGCTAGAAGGTCCCTAGCGGGAGTTGGGTATTTT
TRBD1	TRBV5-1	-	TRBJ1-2	CASRRSQGTGPGYTF	TGCGCCAGCCGTCGTTCCCAAGGGACAGGGCCTGGCTACACCTTC
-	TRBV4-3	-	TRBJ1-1	CASSWTRGYGNTEAFF	TGCGCCAGCAGCTGGACGAGGGGCTATGGAAACACTGAAGCTTTCTTT
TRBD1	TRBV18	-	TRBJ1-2	CASSGTGDGYTF	TGTGCCAGCTCCGGGACAGGCGATGGCTACACCTTC
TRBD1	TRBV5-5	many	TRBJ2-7	CASSLRQGTYEQYF	TGTGCCAGCAGCTTGCGACAGGGAACCTACGAGCAGTACTTC
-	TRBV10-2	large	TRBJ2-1	CASSESGLPTEYNEQFF	TGCGCCAGCAGTGAGTCGGGCCTCCCGACAGAATACAATGAGCAGTTCTTC